This TCR beta chain was documented in a study of blood T cell repertoires in COVID-19. Whole-study context: The origin of the acute and convalescent COVID-19 samples was the United States, Italy and Spain. In each case, the material was cDNA or gDNA derived from T cells, B-cell-depleted T cells, or PBMCs.

Original methodology: From reference gene primer amplification, estimates of nucleated cell counts were derived. Libraries were prepared by immunoSEQ multiplex PCR; TCRdb keeps only in-frame clonotypes and omits some of them. Clonal size and the V and J genes are those of that table, whereas D and trimming came from the DNA. This sample carries some 170,000 clones, roughly 86% of them seen once, and the ten largest clones take approximately 1.4%. Material for sequencing was peripheral blood. This sequence was found in a woman aged 45-60 years with acute or convalescent COVID-19.

This CDR3 reads CAWKNRPNSPLHF. The CDR3 bases are TGTGCCTGGAAGAACAGACCTAATTCACCCCTCCACTTT. The chain recombines TRBV30 with TRBJ1-6; D remains ambiguous. Trimming removed 4 bases from V and 6 bases from J, with 10 bases in between. The germline V gene encodes CDR1 GTSNPN and CDR2 SVGIG (reference sequence). The CDR3 is made up of 13 amino acids.